These T cell receptor beta chains were read from a single sample in a study of T cell changes during pregnancy in multiple sclerosis. The repertoire was sequenced with immunoSEQ multiplex PCR; TCRdb's copy has only in-frame clones and lacks some. Of about 15,000 clones in the sample, 95% to 96% were seen once. The sample consisted of peripheral blood, taken in the third trimester of pregnancy. The receptor source for this set is a female donor with multiple sclerosis, enrolled in a pregnancy study. CDR3s include the opening cysteine and the closing phenylalanine or tryptophan. Each record gives: V gene, J gene, CDR3 protein.

v_gene: TRBV15; j_gene: TRBJ2-1; CDR3aa: CATGTGSYNEQFF
v_gene: TRBV27; j_gene: TRBJ2-1; CDR3aa: CASRGDSSYNEQFF
v_gene: TRBV25-1; j_gene: TRBJ2-3; CDR3aa: CASSERAGVDTQYF
v_gene: TRBV19; j_gene: TRBJ2-2; CDR3aa: CATLGHSEVGTGELFF
v_gene: TRBV12-5; j_gene: TRBJ1-1; CDR3aa: CASGLVGGGQAFF
v_gene: TRBV27; j_gene: TRBJ2-3; CDR3aa: CASSLNNRVITDTQYF
v_gene: TRBV10-3; j_gene: TRBJ2-2; CDR3aa: CAIREQVGELFF
v_gene: TRBV5-4; j_gene: TRBJ2-7; CDR3aa: CASSLQGSGSYEQYF
v_gene: TRBV19; j_gene: TRBJ1-4; CDR3aa: CASSPGVSYEKLFF
v_gene: TRBV7-9; j_gene: TRBJ1-1; CDR3aa: CASSLDDTQLRNTEAFF
v_gene: TRBV30; j_gene: TRBJ2-3; CDR3aa: CAWLGGGTDTQYF
v_gene: TRBV19; j_gene: TRBJ1-1; CDR3aa: CASQPGQGAVAEAFF
v_gene: TRBV7-9; j_gene: TRBJ2-2; CDR3aa: CASSLIAGGELFF
v_gene: TRBV7-8; j_gene: TRBJ1-5; CDR3aa: CASSKARQGGQPQHF
v_gene: TRBV5-1; j_gene: TRBJ2-3; CDR3aa: CASSLDPGGTDTQYF
v_gene: TRBV6-5; j_gene: TRBJ2-2; CDR3aa: CASSYSGGMGGELFF
v_gene: TRBV6-1; j_gene: TRBJ2-7; CDR3aa: CASSIGQGSSYEQYF
v_gene: TRBV5-1; j_gene: TRBJ2-3; CDR3aa: CASSLVAGGRADTQYF
v_gene: TRBV10-3; j_gene: TRBJ2-1; CDR3aa: CAISESRLEAGGEQFF
v_gene: TRBV27; j_gene: TRBJ1-4; CDR3aa: CASSSRGRGQGGLGGKKLFF
v_gene: TRBV25-1; j_gene: TRBJ1-1; CDR3aa: CASSGPGTDEAFF
v_gene: TRBV28; j_gene: TRBJ2-7; CDR3aa: CASIGQGAYEQYF
v_gene: TRBV10-1; j_gene: TRBJ1-2; CDR3aa: CASLPGPINYGYTF
v_gene: TRBV9; j_gene: TRBJ2-6; CDR3aa: CASSIGGVGGANVLTF
v_gene: TRBV30; j_gene: TRBJ2-5; CDR3aa: CAWSPGLAVQETQYF
v_gene: TRBV18; j_gene: TRBJ1-4; CDR3aa: CASSQYQGRSTNEKLFF
v_gene: TRBV14; j_gene: TRBJ1-1; CDR3aa: CASAQGWNTEAFF
v_gene: TRBV28; j_gene: TRBJ2-7; CDR3aa: CASTPSGRYSYEQYF
v_gene: TRBV7-3; j_gene: TRBJ2-5; CDR3aa: CASSSGTEETQYF
v_gene: TRBV10-2; j_gene: TRBJ2-7; CDR3aa: CASRKREAYEQYF
v_gene: TRBV9; j_gene: TRBJ1-1; CDR3aa: CASSVEGGKAFF
v_gene: TRBV12-5; j_gene: TRBJ1-2; CDR3aa: CASVSDTNYGYTF
v_gene: TRBV5-1; j_gene: TRBJ2-3; CDR3aa: CASSPRPGTGSRFTDTQYF
v_gene: TRBV7-2; j_gene: TRBJ2-2; CDR3aa: CASSLVGSGGITGELFF
v_gene: TRBV11-2; j_gene: TRBJ2-7; CDR3aa: CASSLRGYEQYF
v_gene: TRBV7-6; j_gene: TRBJ2-2; CDR3aa: CASSLGAGTGELFF
v_gene: TRBV5-4; j_gene: TRBJ2-2; CDR3aa: CASSLADRGFTGELFF
v_gene: TRBV7-2; j_gene: TRBJ2-6; CDR3aa: CASGTSGANVLTF
v_gene: TRBV9; j_gene: TRBJ2-1; CDR3aa: CASSVAYQGGEQFF
v_gene: TRBV7-9; j_gene: TRBJ2-2; CDR3aa: CASSLGTTRNTGELFF
v_gene: TRBV2; j_gene: TRBJ1-2; CDR3aa: CASSGVRTGGGGSYGYTF
v_gene: TRBV27; j_gene: TRBJ1-1; CDR3aa: CASSFQGTEAFF
v_gene: TRBV7-8; j_gene: TRBJ1-1; CDR3aa: CASSLMGSRVNTEAFF
v_gene: TRBV27; j_gene: TRBJ2-1; CDR3aa: CASSSNRRPAYNEQFF
v_gene: TRBV7-8; j_gene: TRBJ1-3; CDR3aa: CASSPDRAAGNTIYF
v_gene: TRBV14; j_gene: TRBJ1-6; CDR3aa: CASGNTGLNSPLHF
v_gene: TRBV5-5; j_gene: TRBJ1-4; CDR3aa: CASSLGPTGNEKLFF
v_gene: TRBV5-4; j_gene: TRBJ2-2; CDR3aa: CASSLVGQLGAGELFF
v_gene: TRBV5-1; j_gene: TRBJ2-7; CDR3aa: CASSPAGTGELEQYF
v_gene: TRBV9; j_gene: TRBJ2-7; CDR3aa: CASSVTPRAYEQYF
v_gene: TRBV7-6; j_gene: TRBJ2-3; CDR3aa: CASSLGGQDTQYF
v_gene: TRBV4-2; j_gene: TRBJ1-6; CDR3aa: CASSQGQGSPLNSPLHF
v_gene: TRBV6-1; j_gene: TRBJ2-4; CDR3aa: CASGETGLAKNIQYF
v_gene: TRBV6-1; j_gene: TRBJ2-1; CDR3aa: CASNKDSYNEQFF
v_gene: TRBV5-1; j_gene: TRBJ2-5; CDR3aa: CASSRPGTGIGDLQETQYF
v_gene: TRBV5-5; j_gene: TRBJ1-5; CDR3aa: CASSFRAGVDQPQHF
v_gene: TRBV7-3; j_gene: TRBJ2-1; CDR3aa: CASSLIQGNEQFF
v_gene: TRBV5-1; j_gene: TRBJ1-2; CDR3aa: CASSEAGQRDGYTF